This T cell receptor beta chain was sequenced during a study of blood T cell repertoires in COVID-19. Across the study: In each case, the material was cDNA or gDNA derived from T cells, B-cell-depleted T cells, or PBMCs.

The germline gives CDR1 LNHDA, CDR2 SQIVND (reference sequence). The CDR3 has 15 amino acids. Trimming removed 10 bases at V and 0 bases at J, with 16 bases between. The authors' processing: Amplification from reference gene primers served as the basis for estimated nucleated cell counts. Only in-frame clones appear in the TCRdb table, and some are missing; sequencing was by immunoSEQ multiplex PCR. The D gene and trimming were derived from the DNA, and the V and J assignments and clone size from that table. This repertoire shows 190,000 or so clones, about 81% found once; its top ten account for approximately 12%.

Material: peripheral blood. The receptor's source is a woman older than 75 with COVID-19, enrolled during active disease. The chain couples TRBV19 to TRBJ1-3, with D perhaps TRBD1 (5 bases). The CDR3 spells CANTPDRGSGNTIYF. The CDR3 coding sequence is TGTGCCAATACCCCTGACAGAGGCTCTGGAAACACCATATATTTT.